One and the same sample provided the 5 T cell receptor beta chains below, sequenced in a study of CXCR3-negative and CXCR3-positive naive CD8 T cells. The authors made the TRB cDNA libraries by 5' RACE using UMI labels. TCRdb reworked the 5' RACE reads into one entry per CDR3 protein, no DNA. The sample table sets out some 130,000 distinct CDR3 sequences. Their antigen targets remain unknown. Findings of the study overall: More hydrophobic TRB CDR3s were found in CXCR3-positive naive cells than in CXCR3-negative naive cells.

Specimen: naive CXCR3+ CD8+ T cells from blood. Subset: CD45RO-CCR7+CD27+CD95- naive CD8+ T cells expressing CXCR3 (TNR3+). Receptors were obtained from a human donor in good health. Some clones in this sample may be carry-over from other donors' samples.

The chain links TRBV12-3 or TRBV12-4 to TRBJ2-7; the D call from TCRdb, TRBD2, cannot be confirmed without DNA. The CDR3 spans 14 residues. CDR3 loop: CASSHTSGDYEQYF.

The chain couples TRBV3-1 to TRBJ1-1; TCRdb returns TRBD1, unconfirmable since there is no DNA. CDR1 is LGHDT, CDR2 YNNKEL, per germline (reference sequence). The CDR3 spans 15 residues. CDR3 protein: CASSLSGEGYTEAFF.

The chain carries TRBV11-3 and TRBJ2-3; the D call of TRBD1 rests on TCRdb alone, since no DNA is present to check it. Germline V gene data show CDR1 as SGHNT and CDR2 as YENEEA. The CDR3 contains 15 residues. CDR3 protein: CASSSRDKDTDTQYF.

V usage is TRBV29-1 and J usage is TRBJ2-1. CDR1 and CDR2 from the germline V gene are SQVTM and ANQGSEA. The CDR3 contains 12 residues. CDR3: CSVVAFGSEQFF.

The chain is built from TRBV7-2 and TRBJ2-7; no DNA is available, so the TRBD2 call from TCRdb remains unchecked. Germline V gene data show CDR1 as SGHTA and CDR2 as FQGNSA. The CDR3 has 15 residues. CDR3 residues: CASSLLAASSYEQYF.